The source of this T cell receptor (beta chain) is a study of blood T cell repertoires in COVID-19. On the study more broadly: Samples came from the United States, Italy and Spain, spanning acute and convalescent COVID-19. Sample material is recorded as cDNA or gDNA derived from T cells, B-cell-depleted T cells, or PBMCs.

In the study's own analysis: Amplification from reference gene primers served as the basis for estimated nucleated cell counts. Sequenced by immunoSEQ multiplex PCR; TCRdb stores in-frame clones only, minus some. The V and J calls and clone size come from that table; D and trimming were worked out from the DNA. This repertoire shows 150,000 to 200,000 clones, 85% found once; its top ten account for around 0.93%. Followed longitudinally, the Seattle patients had been enrolled during active infection. Germline values: CDR1 KGHDR, CDR2 SFDVKD. The CDR3 runs 17 residues. Trimming at V came to 5 bases and at J to 2 bases, leaving 7 bases not matched to a gene.

The sample taken for sequencing was peripheral blood. J is TRBJ2-6 and V is TRBV24-1; 8 positions agree with TRBD1. This sequence originates from a man in his 60s with COVID-19, enrolled during active disease. CDR3 in amino acids: CATSGRTGLAGANVLTF. Written as DNA, the CDR3 is TGTGCCACCAGTGGACGGACAGGGTTAGCTGGGGCCAACGTCCTGACTTTC.